These 32 T cell receptor beta chains were sequenced from one sample in a study of CD8 T cells in ankylosing spondylitis. Overall study findings and caveats: What appeared characteristic of ankylosing spondylitis blood was a TCR beta motif of eight or nine highly homologous variants.

Using its own MiXCR run on the 5' RACE reads, TCRdb lists one record per CDR3 protein. The sample records 470,000 or so distinct CDR3 sequences, around 26% being singletons. Their antigens remain unidentified. The material sequenced was blood, either unsorted or a sorted T cell fraction (not recorded which). The receptor source for this set is a male donor with ankylosing spondylitis.

This rearrangement joins TRBV5-6 to TRBJ2-7; 7 bases map to TRBD1. In germline, CDR1 is SGHDT, CDR2 YYEEEE. The CDR3 is 15 residues long. V was pared by 6 bases and J by 3 bases, with 12 bases of the junction left unmatched. The CDR3 here is CASTPRWDRNYEQYF. Here the CDR3 DNA reads TGTGCCAGCACCCCCCGGTGGGACAGAAACTACGAGCAGTACTTC. Full variable domain (rest looked up from reference TRBV5-6 and TRBJ2-7): DAGVTQSPTHLIKTRGQQVTLRCSPKSGHDTVSWYQQALGQGPQFIFQYYEEEERQRGNFPDRFSGHQFPNYSSELNVNALLLGDSALYLCASTPRWDRNYEQYFGPGTRLTVT.

There are a few counts of this clonotype. The V and J genes are TRBV24-1 and TRBJ2-1, with TRBD2 matching 12 bases. Germline V gene data show CDR1 as KGHDR and CDR2 as SFDVKD. This CDR3 has 15 amino acids. V was pared by 6 bases and J by 7 bases, with 6 bases of the junction left unmatched. The DNA of the CDR3 is TGTGCCACCAGTCGCCTTGGGACTAGCGGGAATGAGCAGTTCTTC. Translated: CATSRLGTSGNEQFF.

J is TRBJ2-7 and V is TRBV9; D unresolved. Germline loops: CDR1 SGDLS, CDR2 YYNGEE. Deletions cut 2 bases from V and 2 bases from J, with 11 bases between. The CDR3 consists of 14 residues. CDR3 sequence reads: CASSVAVSPYEQYF. DNA for the CDR3: TGTGCCAGCAGCGTGGCCGTTTCTCCCTACGAGCAGTACTTC.

In this sample, this clonotype turned up many times. The chain has TRBV15 and TRBJ2-5; no firm D call. V was pared by 5 bases and J by 1 base, with 11 bases between. The germline V gene has CDR1 LNHNV and CDR2 YYDKDF (reference sequence). The CDR3 extends over 14 amino acids. The CDR3: CATSRRNLQETQYF. The CDR3 DNA follows: TGTGCCACCAGCCGGCGTAACCTCCAAGAGACCCAGTACTTC.

The chain combines TRBV27 with TRBJ1-3; possible D gene TRBD1, 6 bases. The V end lost 5 bases, the J end lost 3 bases, and 14 bases lay between the germline ends. The CDR3 is 15 amino acids. Germline V gene sequence: CDR1 MNHEY, CDR2 SMNVEV (reference sequence). CDR3 loop: CASSAHYRVGNTIYF. The CDR3 DNA follows: TGTGCCAGCAGTGCCCACTACAGGGTTGGAAACACCATATATTTT.

This clonotype has a handful of counts. The chain employs TRBV7-8 and TRBJ1-6, with D perhaps TRBD1 (6 bases). Germline CDR1 reads SGHVS; CDR2 reads FQNEAQ. The CDR3 totals 14 residues. The germline V and J ends were trimmed by 3 bases and 10 bases, with 13 bases remaining between them. CDR3 nucleotide sequence: TGTGCCAGCAGCTTCGAGGGGGTACAATCACCCCTCCACTTT. The encoded protein is CASSFEGVQSPLHF.

A few counts support this clonotype. Compared with germline, one end of the junction differs, possibly owing to a read error. The rearrangement uses TRBV28 and TRBJ1-4; D gene uncertain. The CDR3 has 11 amino acids. Germline-derived CDR1 and CDR2 are MDHEN and SYDVKM. DNA for the CDR3: TGTGCCAGCAAGGCTAAGGAAAAACTGTTTTTT. Translation: CASKAKEKLFF.

This clonotype was detected a few times. The J gene is TRBJ2-7, the V gene TRBV3-1; D might be TRBD1 (6 bases). Germline CDR1 and CDR2: LGHDT and YNNKEL (reference sequence). This CDR3 region has 15 residues. Trimming removed 7 bases at V and 5 bases at J, with 21 bases between. The CDR3 region is CASTGSGTSHHEQYF. CDR3 DNA sequence: TGTGCCAGCACCGGTTCAGGGACATCTCACCACGAGCAGTACTTC.

This CDR3 reads CSAPQGGYTF. The CDR3 nucleotides read TGCAGTGCTCCCCAGGGAGGCTACACCTTC. The gene calls are TRBV20-1 and TRBJ1-2; possibly TRBD1 for D (5 bases). V lost 5 bases and J 8 bases, leaving 9 bases between the germline ends. The germline gives CDR1 DFQATT, CDR2 SNEGSKA (reference sequence). This CDR3 has 10 residues.

This clonotype has just a few counts. The rearrangement uses TRBV5-4 and TRBJ2-5; tentatively, D is TRBD2 (5 bases). This CDR3 contains 15 residues. Germline V CDR1 and CDR2: SGHNT, YYREEE (reference sequence). Trimming left V 0 bases short and J 2 bases short, with 11 bases between. The CDR3 DNA sequence: TGTGCCAGCAGCTTGGGCGCTAGCCGTCAAGAGACCCAGTACTTC. This encodes CASSLGASRQETQYF.

The chain couples TRBV5-1 to TRBJ2-3, with D possibly matching TRBD2 (6 bases). This CDR3 is 16 amino acids long. Germline V lookup: CDR1 SGHRS, CDR2 YFSETQ. V was trimmed by 2 bases and J by 6 bases, leaving 19 bases between them. CDR3 nucleotides: TGCGCCAGCAGCTTTGGCTCTAGCCACCGGGGGGATACGCAGTATTTT. Translated: CASSFGSSHRGDTQYF.

This chain joins TRBV10-3 and TRBJ2-7; possibly TRBD2 for D (5 bases). The CDR3 runs to 15 residues. The germline V gene encodes CDR1 ENHRY and CDR2 SYGVKD. V dropped 10 bases and J dropped 1 base, with 20 bases sitting between them. CDR3 sequence reads: CATPSESSASYEQYV. CDR3 nucleotides: TGTGCCACGCCGTCCGAAAGTAGCGCTTCCTACGAGCAGTACGTC.

The rearrangement joins TRBV12-3 or TRBV12-4 to TRBJ2-5; a possible D gene is TRBD1 (6 bases). CDR3 size: 16 residues. V was cut by 0 bases and J by 4 bases, with 15 bases left in between. The CDR3 region has the DNA TGTGCCAGCAGTTTAGCCCCAGGGGTTGGGGCAGAGACCCAGTACTTC. Its translation: CASSLAPGVGAETQYF.

This clonotype was seen only a few times. The chain employs TRBV7-9 and TRBJ2-3; the D is unclear. This CDR3 spans 17 amino acids. V lost 5 bases, J lost 0 bases, and 18 bases lay in between. CDR1 is SEHNR, CDR2 FQNEAQ, per germline (reference sequence). The CDR3 bases are TGTGCCAGCAGCACCCAGGCTGGGGTCGCTAGCACAGATACGCAGTATTTT. Translation: CASSTQAGVASTDTQYF.

This clonotype was counted only a few times. V and J are TRBV6-1 and TRBJ2-6, with D hard to call. This CDR3 contains 13 residues. The germline V gene encodes CDR1 MNHNS and CDR2 SASEGT. V was pared by 10 bases and J by 2 bases, with 9 bases between. The CDR3 loop reads CAITVTGANVLTF. DNA of the CDR3: TGTGCCATCACTGTCACTGGGGCCAACGTCCTGACTTTC.

This clonotype was counted a few times. V gene TRBV5-5 combines with J gene TRBJ2-7; 10 bases align to TRBD1. The CDR3 is 15 amino acids. Trimming cost V 1 base and J 2 bases; bases outside gene matches: 3. Germline CDR1 SGHKS, CDR2 YYEKEE (reference sequence). In nucleotides, the CDR3 is TGTGCCAGCAGCTTGAGGGACAGGGGACCCTACGAGCAGTACTTC. Translating gives CASSLRDRGPYEQYF.

This chain joins TRBV6-5 and TRBJ2-1; D not resolved. V was cut by 0 bases and J by 1 base, with 16 bases left in between. From germline, CDR1 is MNHEY and CDR2 SVGAGI. The CDR3 totals 18 residues. CDR3 residues: CASSYSSVGDGSYNEQFF. CDR3 nucleotide sequence: TGTGCCAGCAGTTACTCCTCCGTGGGTGACGGGTCCTACAATGAGCAGTTCTTC.

The chain combines TRBV20-1 with TRBJ2-7; no definite D call. From germline, CDR1 is DFQATT and CDR2 SNEGSKA (reference sequence). The V end lost 0 bases, the J end lost 6 bases, and 9 bases lay between the germline ends. The CDR3 is 12 residues long. The CDR3 sequence: CSARDTLGEQYV. The CDR3 DNA follows: TGCAGTGCTAGAGACACGTTGGGCGAGCAGTACGTC.

The J gene is TRBJ2-1, the V gene TRBV4-2; the match to TRBD2 covers 13 bases. The V gene end was trimmed by 4 bases and the J gene end by 10 bases; junction bases not matched to a gene: 7. The germline CDR1 and CDR2 sequences are LGHNA and YNFKEQ. This CDR3 contains 15 residues. The CDR3 spells CASSLRTSGSPEQFF. The CDR3 nucleotides read TGTGCCAGCAGCCTACGGACTAGCGGGAGCCCGGAGCAGTTCTTC.

CDR3 residues: CASSRTSGVTDTQYF. The CDR3 DNA reads TGTGCCAGCAGCCGGACTAGCGGGGTCACAGATACGCAGTATTTT. V is TRBV7-2 and J is TRBJ2-3; 12 positions agree with TRBD2. The CDR3 has 15 residues. Germline values: CDR1 SGHTA, CDR2 FQGNSA. Trimming removed 5 bases from V and 2 bases from J; junction bases left unmatched: 2.

V usage is TRBV29-1 and J usage is TRBJ1-1, with 9 positions matching TRBD1. The CDR3 runs 15 residues. The V segment lost 4 bases and the J segment 1 base; nucleotides outside the gene matches: 7. Germline assignment: CDR1 SQVTM and CDR2 ANQGSEA. The DNA for the CDR3 is TGCAGCGTTGGTATCACAGGGGGCTGGAACACTGAAGCTTTCTTT. Translated: CSVGITGGWNTEAFF.

This rearrangement joins TRBV4-2 to TRBJ1-1; D remains ambiguous. V was trimmed by 1 base and J by 1 base, leaving 7 bases between them. The CDR3 length is 14 residues. CDR1 is LGHNA, CDR2 YNFKEQ, per germline. CDR3 sequence reads: CASSQGIRNTEAFF. The CDR3 bases are TGTGCCAGCAGCCAAGGGATAAGGAACACTGAAGCTTTCTTT.

The chain couples TRBV29-1 to TRBJ1-1; D not resolved. The CDR3 runs to 11 residues. Germline V gene data show CDR1 as SQVTM and CDR2 as ANQGSEA. Deletions cut 4 bases from V and 3 bases from J, with 6 bases between. The chain's CDR3 is CSVGFDTEAFF. In DNA form, the CDR3 reads TGCAGCGTTGGGTTCGACACTGAAGCTTTCTTT.

This clonotype turned up a few times. The rearrangement joins TRBV5-1 to TRBJ2-7; either TRBD1 or TRBD2 may supply D (6 bases each). CDR3 length: 16 residues. Between the trimmed V and J ends, which lost 5 bases and 0 bases, there was a span of 18 bases. Germline loops: CDR1 SGHRS, CDR2 YFSETQ. CDR3 residues: CASSNHRDFTSYEQYF. DNA of the CDR3: TGCGCCAGCAGTAACCACAGGGACTTTACCTCCTACGAGCAGTACTTC.

The chain links TRBV5-1 to TRBJ1-1, with unresolved D. Germline CDR1 and CDR2: SGHRS and YFSETQ. The V and J ends lost 0 bases and 5 bases respectively, with 14 bases between them. The CDR3 spans 15 residues. CDR3 sequence: CASSLEGGRWTEAFF. The CDR3 region has the DNA TGCGCCAGCAGCTTGGAAGGCGGACGATGGACTGAAGCTTTCTTT.

The chain recombines TRBV7-2 with TRBJ2-3; 9 positions match TRBD2. The CDR3 loop spans 16 amino acids. Losses at the gene ends were 3 bases for V and 6 bases for J; bases not matched to a gene: 10. Germline-derived CDR1 and CDR2 are SGHTA and FQGNSA. The CDR3 sequence: CASSFGASGAADTQYF. CDR3 bases: TGTGCCAGCAGCTTTGGCGCTAGCGGGGCGGCGGATACGCAGTATTTT. The entire variable domain, with the rest obtained from reference TRBV7-2 and TRBJ2-3, is as follows: GAGVSQSPSNKVTEKGKDVELRCDPISGHTALYWYRQSLGQGLEFLIYFQGNSAPDKSGLPSDRFSAERTGGSVSTLTIQRTQQEDSAVYLCASSFGASGAADTQYFGPGTRLTVL.

V is TRBV20-1 and J is TRBJ1-1, with a tentative D call TRBD1 (6 bases). V was trimmed by 5 bases and J by 1 base, leaving 11 bases between them. Germline assignment: CDR1 DFQATT and CDR2 SNEGSKA (reference sequence). This CDR3 is built from 13 residues. CDR3 protein: CSAHNRANTEAFF. CDR3 DNA sequence: TGCAGTGCTCATAACAGGGCGAACACTGAAGCTTTCTTT.

As DNA, the CDR3 is TGCAGTGCGAGCAAAGGGAATCAGGACAATGAGCAGTTCTTC. The encoded protein is CSASKGNQDNEQFF. This chain connects TRBV20-1 to TRBJ2-1; D unclear. Trimming stripped 6 bases from V and 5 bases from J, with 17 bases between. CDR1 and CDR2 from the germline V gene are DFQATT and SNEGSKA (reference sequence). The CDR3 contains 14 residues.

V usage is TRBV7-9 and J usage is TRBJ1-1, with TRBD1 matching over 9 bases. Trimming took 7 bases from V and 1 from J; bases not matched to a gene: 13. The CDR3 length is 17 residues. Germline loops: CDR1 SEHNR, CDR2 FQNEAQ (reference sequence). DNA of the CDR3: TGTGCCAGCAACCTGGAGGACAGGGGACCCGCGAACACTGAAGCTTTCTTT. Translation gives CASNLEDRGPANTEAFF.

This chain links TRBV29-1 with TRBJ2-3; TRBD2 agrees at 14 bases. The CDR3 length is 14 residues. Germline V gene data show CDR1 as SQVTM and CDR2 as ANQGSEA. The V and J ends lost 7 bases and 6 bases, in that order; junction bases with no gene match: 6. This CDR3 reads CSARLAGGVDTQYF. CDR3 coding DNA: TGCAGCGCCCGACTAGCGGGAGGGGTGGATACGCAGTATTTT.

The CDR3, as DNA: TGTGCCATCAGTGCCGCCGGACGGTACAATGAGCAGTTCTTC. Its translation: CAISAAGRYNEQFF. The J gene is TRBJ2-1, the V gene TRBV10-3; D unclear. The germline gives CDR1 ENHRY, CDR2 SYGVKD. V was pared by 4 bases and J by 4 bases, with 11 bases between. The CDR3 spans 14 residues.

The CDR3 sequence is CASSLTGTPDGETQYF. Here the CDR3 DNA reads TGCGCCAGCAGCCTGACCGGGACCCCGGATGGAGAGACCCAGTACTTC. This chain links TRBV5-1 with TRBJ2-5, with D possibly being TRBD1 or TRBD2 (5 bases each). Trimming removed 4 bases from V and 4 bases from J, with 20 bases in between. CDR1 and CDR2 from the germline V gene are SGHRS and YFSETQ. CDR3 length: 16 amino acids.